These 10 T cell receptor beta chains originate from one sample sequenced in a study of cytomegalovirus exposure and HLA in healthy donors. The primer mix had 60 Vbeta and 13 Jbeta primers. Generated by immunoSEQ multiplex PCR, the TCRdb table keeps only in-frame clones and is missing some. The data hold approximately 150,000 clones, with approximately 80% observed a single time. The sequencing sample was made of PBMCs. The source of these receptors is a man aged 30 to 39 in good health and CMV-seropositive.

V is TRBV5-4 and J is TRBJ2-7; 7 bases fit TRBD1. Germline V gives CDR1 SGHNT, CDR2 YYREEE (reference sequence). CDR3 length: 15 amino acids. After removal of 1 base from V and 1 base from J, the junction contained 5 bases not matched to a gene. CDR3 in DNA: TGTGCCAGCAGCTTGTGGACAGGTAGTTCCTACGAGCAGTACTTC. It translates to CASSLWTGSSYEQYF.

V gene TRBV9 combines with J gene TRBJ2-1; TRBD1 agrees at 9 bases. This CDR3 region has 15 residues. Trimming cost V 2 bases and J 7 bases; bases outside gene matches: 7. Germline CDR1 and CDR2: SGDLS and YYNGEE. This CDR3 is CASSVGPGQGNEQFF. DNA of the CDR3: TGTGCCAGCAGCGTCGGCCCCGGACAGGGGAATGAGCAGTTCTTC.

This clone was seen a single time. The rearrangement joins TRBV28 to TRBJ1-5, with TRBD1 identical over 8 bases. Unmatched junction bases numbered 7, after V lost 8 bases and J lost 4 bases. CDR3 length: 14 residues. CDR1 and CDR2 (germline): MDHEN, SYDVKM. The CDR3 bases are TGTGCCAGCTGGACAGGGATTAGTAATCAGCCCCAGCATTTT. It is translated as CASWTGISNQPQHF. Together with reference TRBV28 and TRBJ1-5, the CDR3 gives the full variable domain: DVKVTQSSRYLVKRTGEKVFLECVQDMDHENMFWYRQDPGLGLRLIYFSYDVKMKEKGDIPEGYSVSREKKERFSLILESASTNQTSMYLCASWTGISNQPQHFGDGTRLSIL.

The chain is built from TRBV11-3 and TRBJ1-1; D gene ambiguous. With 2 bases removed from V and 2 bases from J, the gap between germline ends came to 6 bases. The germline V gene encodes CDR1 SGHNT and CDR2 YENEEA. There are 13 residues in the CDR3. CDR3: CASSLNSNTEAFF. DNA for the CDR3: TGTGCCAGCAGCTTAAATAGTAACACTGAAGCTTTCTTT.

This CDR3 reads CAWSGLGGNEQFF. CDR3 sequence (DNA): TGTGCCTGGAGTGGGTTGGGGGGCAATGAGCAGTTCTTC. The chain uses TRBV30 and TRBJ2-1, with D tentatively TRBD2 (6 bases). Germline V gene sequence: CDR1 GTSNPN, CDR2 SVGIG (reference sequence). Trimming removed 1 base at V and 6 bases at J, with 10 bases between. The CDR3 is 13 amino acids.

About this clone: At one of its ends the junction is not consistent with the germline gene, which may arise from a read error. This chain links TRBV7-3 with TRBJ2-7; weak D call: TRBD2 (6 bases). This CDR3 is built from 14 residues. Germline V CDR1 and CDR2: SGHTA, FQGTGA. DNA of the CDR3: TGTGCCAGCAGCTTGACTAGATCCACCTACGTGCAGTACTTC. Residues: CASSLTRSTYVQYF.

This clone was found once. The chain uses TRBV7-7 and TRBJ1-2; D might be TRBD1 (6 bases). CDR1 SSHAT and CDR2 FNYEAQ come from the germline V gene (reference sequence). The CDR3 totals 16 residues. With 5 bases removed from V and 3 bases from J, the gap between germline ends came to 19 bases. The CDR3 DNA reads TGTGCCAGCAGCATGATTTGGGGGCTGGAGGACTATGGCTACACCTTC. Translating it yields CASSMIWGLEDYGYTF.

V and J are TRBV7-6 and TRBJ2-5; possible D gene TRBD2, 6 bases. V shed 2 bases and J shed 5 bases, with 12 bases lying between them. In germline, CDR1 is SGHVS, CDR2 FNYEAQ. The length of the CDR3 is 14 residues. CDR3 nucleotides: TGTGCCAGCAGCTTATGGCTCGCGGGGGAGACCCAGTACTTC. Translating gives CASSLWLAGETQYF.

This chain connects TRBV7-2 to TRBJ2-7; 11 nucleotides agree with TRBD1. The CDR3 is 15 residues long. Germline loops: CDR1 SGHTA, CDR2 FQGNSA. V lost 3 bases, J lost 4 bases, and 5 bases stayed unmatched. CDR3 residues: CASSFGQGAWYEQYF. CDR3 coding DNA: TGTGCCAGCAGCTTCGGACAGGGGGCATGGTACGAGCAGTACTTC.

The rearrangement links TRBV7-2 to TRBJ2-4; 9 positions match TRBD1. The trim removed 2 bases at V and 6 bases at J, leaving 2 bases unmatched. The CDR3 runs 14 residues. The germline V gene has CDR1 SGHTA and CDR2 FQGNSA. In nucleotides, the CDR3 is TGTGCCAGCAGCTTATCGGGACAGGGAAACATTCAGTACTTC. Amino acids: CASSLSGQGNIQYF.